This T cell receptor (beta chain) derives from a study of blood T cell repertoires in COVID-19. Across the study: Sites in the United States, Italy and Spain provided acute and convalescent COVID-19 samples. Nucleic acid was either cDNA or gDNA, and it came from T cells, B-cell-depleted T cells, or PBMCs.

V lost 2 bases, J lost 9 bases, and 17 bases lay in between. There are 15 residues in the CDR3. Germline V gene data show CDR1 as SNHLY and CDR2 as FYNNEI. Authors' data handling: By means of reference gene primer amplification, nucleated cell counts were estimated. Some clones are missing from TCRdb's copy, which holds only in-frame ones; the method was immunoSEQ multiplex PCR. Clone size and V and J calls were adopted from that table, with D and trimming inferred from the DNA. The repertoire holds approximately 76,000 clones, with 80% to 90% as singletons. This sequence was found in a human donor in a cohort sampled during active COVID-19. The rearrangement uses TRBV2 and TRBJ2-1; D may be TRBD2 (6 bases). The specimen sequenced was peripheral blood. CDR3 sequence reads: CASSESVSLAGEQFF. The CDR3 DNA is TGTGCCAGCAGTGAATCAGTATCACTAGCCGGTGAGCAGTTCTTC. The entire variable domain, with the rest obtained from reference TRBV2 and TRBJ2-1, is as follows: EPEVTQTPSHQVTQMGQEVILRCVPISNHLYFYWYRQILGQKVEFLVSFYNNEISEKSEIFDDQFSVERPDGSNFTLKIRSTKLEDSAMYFCASSESVSLAGEQFFGPGTRLTVL.